Listed here are 13 T cell receptor beta chains from one sample, sequenced in a study of blood T cell repertoires in COVID-19. Profiling relied on immunoSEQ multiplex PCR, and the TCRdb table lists in-frame clones only, not all of them. This sample yields about 220,000 clones, of which 85% are seen a single time; about 2.5% belongs to the top ten. Sample: peripheral blood. The receptors derive from a woman in her 70s with COVID-19, enrolled during active disease.

This rearrangement joins TRBV25-1 to TRBJ2-6; D perhaps matches TRBD2 (6 bases). This CDR3 has 16 amino acids. Trimming shortened V by 7 bases and J by 0 bases, and 13 bases separated the two germline ends. Germline V gene data show CDR1 as MGHDK and CDR2 as SYGVNS. CDR3: CASIGSKSSGANVLTF. The DNA of the CDR3 is TGTGCCAGCATCGGGAGTAAAAGCTCTGGGGCCAACGTCCTGACTTTC.

The chain is built from TRBV2 and TRBJ2-1; D uncertain. Trimming left V 0 bases short and J 3 bases short, with 18 bases between. The CDR3 spans 18 residues. CDR1 is SNHLY, CDR2 FYNNEI, per germline. The CDR3 region is CASSEALGRTPDYNEQFF. In DNA, the CDR3 is TGTGCCAGCAGTGAAGCGCTAGGCAGAACGCCTGACTACAATGAGCAGTTCTTC.

This clone occurred once. The genes are TRBV19 and TRBJ1-4; D remains unclear. The CDR3 runs to 14 residues. V was clipped by 3 bases and J by 8 bases, with 13 bases between them. Germline V gene lookup returns CDR1 LNHDA and CDR2 SQIVND (reference sequence). The CDR3 nucleotides are TGTGCCAGTAGTATCCCGGGGTGGGGAGAAAAACTGTTTTTT. It codes for CASSIPGWGEKLFF.

The V gene is TRBV7-6, the J gene TRBJ1-1, with 9 positions matching TRBD1. Germline V lookup: CDR1 SGHVS, CDR2 FNYEAQ. This CDR3 spans 17 amino acids. The V and J ends lost 1 base and 0 bases, in that order; junction bases with no gene match: 6. DNA of the CDR3: TGTGCCAGCAGCTTAGTCCCGGGACAGGGAATGAACACTGAAGCTTTCTTT. Translating it yields CASSLVPGQGMNTEAFF.

This chain uses TRBV4-1 with TRBJ1-1; TRBD1 is a possible D gene (6 bases). The CDR3 consists of 15 residues. The V gene lost 7 bases and the J gene lost 0 bases, with 15 bases spanning the gap. CDR1 is MGHRA, CDR2 YSYEKL, per germline. The CDR3 bases are TGCGCCAGCACCGAACCCGGACAGTTGAACACTGAAGCTTTCTTT. Its protein product is CASTEPGQLNTEAFF.

The CDR3 DNA follows: TGTGCCAGCAGTGAAGCGAGGGCAGGGACAGGAGCCTACGAGCAGTACTTC. This sequence encodes CASSEARAGTGAYEQYF. V usage is TRBV2 and J usage is TRBJ2-7, with 8 bases that match TRBD1. The junction had 9 bases not matched to a gene; V was cut back by 0 bases and J by 2 bases. Germline CDR1 is SNHLY and CDR2 is FYNNEI. CDR3 length equals 17 residues. Full variable domain (remainder filled in from reference TRBV2 and TRBJ2-7): EPEVTQTPSHQVTQMGQEVILRCVPISNHLYFYWYRQILGQKVEFLVSFYNNEISEKSEIFDDQFSVERPDGSNFTLKIRSTKLEDSAMYFCASSEARAGTGAYEQYFGPGTRLTVT.

This clone was found a few times. This rearrangement joins TRBV28 to TRBJ1-4; D is possibly TRBD1 (6 bases). V lost 6 bases to trimming and J lost 0 bases, with 14 bases between them. CDR3 length: 16 residues. Germline values: CDR1 MDHEN, CDR2 SYDVKM. The CDR3 sequence: CASSPGGAATNEKLFF. The CDR3 DNA reads as TGTGCCAGCAGCCCGGGGGGGGCAGCAACTAATGAAAAACTGTTTTTT.

The chain uses TRBV25-1 and TRBJ1-4, with D tentatively TRBD1 (5 bases). The CDR3 totals 14 residues. The germline gives CDR1 MGHDK, CDR2 SYGVNS. Trimming took off 4 bases at V and 4 bases at J, with 10 bases between the two ends. The CDR3 DNA sequence: TGTGCCAGCAGTGCTGGGACTGTTAATGAAAAACTGTTTTTT. It yields the protein CASSAGTVNEKLFF.

The V gene is TRBV18, the J gene TRBJ1-6; D gene unclear. Trimming removed 0 bases at V and 8 bases at J, with 5 bases between. In germline, CDR1 is KGHSH, CDR2 LQKENI. The CDR3 loop spans 13 amino acids. The CDR3 DNA is TGTGCCAGCTCACCACCGTCGTATTCACCCCTCCACTTT. The encoded protein is CASSPPSYSPLHF.

The genes are TRBV7-2 and TRBJ1-2; D is unresolved. Germline CDR1 and CDR2: SGHTA and FQGNSA. V gave up 2 bases and J gave up 0 bases, with 16 bases separating them. This CDR3 spans 17 amino acids. CDR3 sequence: CASSLSAFTAANYGYTF. DNA of the CDR3: TGTGCCAGCAGCTTATCAGCCTTCACAGCTGCTAACTATGGCTACACCTTC. The full variable domain, with the rest looked up from reference TRBV7-2 and TRBJ1-2, is GAGVSQSPSNKVTEKGKDVELRCDPISGHTALYWYRQSLGQGLEFLIYFQGNSAPDKSGLPSDRFSAERTGGSVSTLTIQRTQQEDSAVYLCASSLSAFTAANYGYTFGSGTRLTVV.

The J gene is TRBJ1-1, the V gene TRBV11-2; 10 bases align to TRBD1. This CDR3 has 17 amino acids. V shed 5 bases and J 0 bases; nucleotides not matched to a gene: 9. Germline V CDR1 and CDR2: SGHAT, FQNNGV. CDR3 DNA sequence: TGTGCCAGCAGCCCCCGGACAGGGGGATTAATGAACACTGAAGCTTTCTTT. It yields the protein CASSPRTGGLMNTEAFF. Together with reference TRBV11-2 and TRBJ1-1, the CDR3 gives the full variable domain: EAGVAQSPRYKIIEKRQSVAFWCNPISGHATLYWYQQILGQGPKLLIQFQNNGVVDDSQLPKDRFSAERLKGVDSTLKIQPAKLEDSAVYLCASSPRTGGLMNTEAFFGQGTRLTVV.

This clone was counted a few times. The chain joins TRBV7-6 to TRBJ2-1; D is perhaps TRBD2 (7 bases). The V and J ends lost 0 bases and 5 bases respectively, with 11 bases between them. This CDR3 contains 15 residues. Germline loops: CDR1 SGHVS, CDR2 FNYEAQ. CDR3 nucleotide sequence: TGTGCCAGCAGCTTAGCGGGGGGGCCTAACAATGAGCAGTTCTTC. Residues: CASSLAGGPNNEQFF.

The J gene is TRBJ2-7, the V gene TRBV7-2, with TRBD2 matching over 8 bases. This CDR3 contains 15 residues. CDR1 SGHTA and CDR2 FQGNSA come from the germline V gene. The trim removed 1 base at V and 2 bases at J, leaving 4 bases unmatched. DNA of the CDR3: TGTGCCAGCAGCTTAGAGCGGGGGCCTACCTACGAGCAGTACTTC. Translating gives CASSLERGPTYEQYF. Filled out from reference TRBV7-2 and TRBJ2-7, the complete variable domain reads GAGVSQSPSNKVTEKGKDVELRCDPISGHTALYWYRQSLGQGLEFLIYFQGNSAPDKSGLPSDRFSAERTGGSVSTLTIQRTQQEDSAVYLCASSLERGPTYEQYFGPGTRLTVT.